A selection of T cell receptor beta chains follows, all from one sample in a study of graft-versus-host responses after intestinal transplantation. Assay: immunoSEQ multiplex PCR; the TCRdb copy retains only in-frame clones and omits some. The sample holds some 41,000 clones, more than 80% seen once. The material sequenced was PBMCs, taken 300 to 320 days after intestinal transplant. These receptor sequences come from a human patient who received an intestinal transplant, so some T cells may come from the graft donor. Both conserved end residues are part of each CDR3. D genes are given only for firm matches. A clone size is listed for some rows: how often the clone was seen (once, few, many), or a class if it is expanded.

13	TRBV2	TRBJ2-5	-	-	TGTGCCAGCTATGGCGGTCAGGGGGAGACCCAGTACTTC	CASYGGQGETQYF
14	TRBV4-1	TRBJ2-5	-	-	TGCGCCAGCAGCCTTGGGGCTACCCAAGAGACCCAGTACTTC	CASSLGATQETQYF
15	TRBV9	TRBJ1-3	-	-	TGTGCCAGCAGCCGCTCAGGGTCCAGCGGAAACACCATATATTTT	CASSRSGSSGNTIYF
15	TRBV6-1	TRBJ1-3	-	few	TGTGCCAGCAGTGAATTCGGGGGGCCTGGAAACACCATATATTTT	CASSEFGGPGNTIYF
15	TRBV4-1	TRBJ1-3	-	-	TGCGCCAGCAGCCAAACGCAGGGATCTGGAAACACCATATATTTT	CASSQTQGSGNTIYF
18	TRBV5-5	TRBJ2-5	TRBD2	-	TGTGCCAGCAGCTTGCGGCTACTAGCGGGAGTTAGCCAAGAGACCCAGTACTTC	CASSLRLLAGVSQETQYF
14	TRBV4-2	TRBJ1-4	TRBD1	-	TGTGCCAGCAGCCAAGAAAGGGGGCGAGAAAAACTGTTTTTT	CASSQERGREKLFF
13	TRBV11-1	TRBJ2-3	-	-	TGTGCCAGCGGAGAGGCTAGATCAGATACGCAGTATTTT	CASGEARSDTQYF
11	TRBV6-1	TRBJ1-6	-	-	TGTGCCAGCAGTGAAGTAGGAGACCTCCACTTT	CASSEVGDLHF
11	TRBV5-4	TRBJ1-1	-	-	TGTGCCAGCAGCTTCGGTGGTGAAGCTTTCTTT	CASSFGGEAFF
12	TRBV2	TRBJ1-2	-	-	TGTGCCAGCAGTGACGAGGGGAGGGGCTACACCTTC	CASSDEGRGYTF
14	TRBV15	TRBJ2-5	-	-	TGTGCCACCAGCAGACAGGTCCGTGGGGAGACCCAGTACTTC	CATSRQVRGETQYF
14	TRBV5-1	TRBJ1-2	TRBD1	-	TGCGCCAGCAGCTCCAATAGGGGGACAGGCGGCTACACCTTC	CASSSNRGTGGYTF
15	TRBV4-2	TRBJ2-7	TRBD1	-	TGTGCCAGCAGCCAAGGGGGACAGGGCGCCTACGAGCAGTACTTC	CASSQGGQGAYEQYF
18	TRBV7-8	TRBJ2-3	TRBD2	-	TGTGCCAGCAGCTTAGCGTCCTCCCCGGGAGGGGCCACAGATACGCAGTATTTT	CASSLASSPGGATDTQYF
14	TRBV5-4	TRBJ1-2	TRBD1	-	TGTGCCAGCAGCTCTTCAGGGGGCGCGACTGGCTACACCTTC	CASSSSGGATGYTF
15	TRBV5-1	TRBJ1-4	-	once	TGCGCCAGCAGCTTGGGGAGAGGTTGCAATGAAAAACTGTTTTTT	CASSLGRGCNEKLFF
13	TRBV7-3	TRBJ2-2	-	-	TGTGCCAGCAGAGTAGCGGAAACCGGGGAGCTGTTTTTT	CASRVAETGELFF
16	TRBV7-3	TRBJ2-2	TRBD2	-	TGTGCCAGCAGCCCCCTGAGCGGGGGGGCCCCCGGGGAGCTGTTTTTT	CASSPLSGGAPGELFF
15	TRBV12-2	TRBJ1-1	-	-	TGTGCAAGTCGCCCCCCCCGCACTAATGGGACTGAAGCTTTCTTT	CASRPPRTNGTEAFF
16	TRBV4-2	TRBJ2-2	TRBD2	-	TGTGCCAGCAGCCAAGCGCCAGCGGGAGGGCCCGGGGAGCTGTTTTTT	CASSQAPAGGPGELFF